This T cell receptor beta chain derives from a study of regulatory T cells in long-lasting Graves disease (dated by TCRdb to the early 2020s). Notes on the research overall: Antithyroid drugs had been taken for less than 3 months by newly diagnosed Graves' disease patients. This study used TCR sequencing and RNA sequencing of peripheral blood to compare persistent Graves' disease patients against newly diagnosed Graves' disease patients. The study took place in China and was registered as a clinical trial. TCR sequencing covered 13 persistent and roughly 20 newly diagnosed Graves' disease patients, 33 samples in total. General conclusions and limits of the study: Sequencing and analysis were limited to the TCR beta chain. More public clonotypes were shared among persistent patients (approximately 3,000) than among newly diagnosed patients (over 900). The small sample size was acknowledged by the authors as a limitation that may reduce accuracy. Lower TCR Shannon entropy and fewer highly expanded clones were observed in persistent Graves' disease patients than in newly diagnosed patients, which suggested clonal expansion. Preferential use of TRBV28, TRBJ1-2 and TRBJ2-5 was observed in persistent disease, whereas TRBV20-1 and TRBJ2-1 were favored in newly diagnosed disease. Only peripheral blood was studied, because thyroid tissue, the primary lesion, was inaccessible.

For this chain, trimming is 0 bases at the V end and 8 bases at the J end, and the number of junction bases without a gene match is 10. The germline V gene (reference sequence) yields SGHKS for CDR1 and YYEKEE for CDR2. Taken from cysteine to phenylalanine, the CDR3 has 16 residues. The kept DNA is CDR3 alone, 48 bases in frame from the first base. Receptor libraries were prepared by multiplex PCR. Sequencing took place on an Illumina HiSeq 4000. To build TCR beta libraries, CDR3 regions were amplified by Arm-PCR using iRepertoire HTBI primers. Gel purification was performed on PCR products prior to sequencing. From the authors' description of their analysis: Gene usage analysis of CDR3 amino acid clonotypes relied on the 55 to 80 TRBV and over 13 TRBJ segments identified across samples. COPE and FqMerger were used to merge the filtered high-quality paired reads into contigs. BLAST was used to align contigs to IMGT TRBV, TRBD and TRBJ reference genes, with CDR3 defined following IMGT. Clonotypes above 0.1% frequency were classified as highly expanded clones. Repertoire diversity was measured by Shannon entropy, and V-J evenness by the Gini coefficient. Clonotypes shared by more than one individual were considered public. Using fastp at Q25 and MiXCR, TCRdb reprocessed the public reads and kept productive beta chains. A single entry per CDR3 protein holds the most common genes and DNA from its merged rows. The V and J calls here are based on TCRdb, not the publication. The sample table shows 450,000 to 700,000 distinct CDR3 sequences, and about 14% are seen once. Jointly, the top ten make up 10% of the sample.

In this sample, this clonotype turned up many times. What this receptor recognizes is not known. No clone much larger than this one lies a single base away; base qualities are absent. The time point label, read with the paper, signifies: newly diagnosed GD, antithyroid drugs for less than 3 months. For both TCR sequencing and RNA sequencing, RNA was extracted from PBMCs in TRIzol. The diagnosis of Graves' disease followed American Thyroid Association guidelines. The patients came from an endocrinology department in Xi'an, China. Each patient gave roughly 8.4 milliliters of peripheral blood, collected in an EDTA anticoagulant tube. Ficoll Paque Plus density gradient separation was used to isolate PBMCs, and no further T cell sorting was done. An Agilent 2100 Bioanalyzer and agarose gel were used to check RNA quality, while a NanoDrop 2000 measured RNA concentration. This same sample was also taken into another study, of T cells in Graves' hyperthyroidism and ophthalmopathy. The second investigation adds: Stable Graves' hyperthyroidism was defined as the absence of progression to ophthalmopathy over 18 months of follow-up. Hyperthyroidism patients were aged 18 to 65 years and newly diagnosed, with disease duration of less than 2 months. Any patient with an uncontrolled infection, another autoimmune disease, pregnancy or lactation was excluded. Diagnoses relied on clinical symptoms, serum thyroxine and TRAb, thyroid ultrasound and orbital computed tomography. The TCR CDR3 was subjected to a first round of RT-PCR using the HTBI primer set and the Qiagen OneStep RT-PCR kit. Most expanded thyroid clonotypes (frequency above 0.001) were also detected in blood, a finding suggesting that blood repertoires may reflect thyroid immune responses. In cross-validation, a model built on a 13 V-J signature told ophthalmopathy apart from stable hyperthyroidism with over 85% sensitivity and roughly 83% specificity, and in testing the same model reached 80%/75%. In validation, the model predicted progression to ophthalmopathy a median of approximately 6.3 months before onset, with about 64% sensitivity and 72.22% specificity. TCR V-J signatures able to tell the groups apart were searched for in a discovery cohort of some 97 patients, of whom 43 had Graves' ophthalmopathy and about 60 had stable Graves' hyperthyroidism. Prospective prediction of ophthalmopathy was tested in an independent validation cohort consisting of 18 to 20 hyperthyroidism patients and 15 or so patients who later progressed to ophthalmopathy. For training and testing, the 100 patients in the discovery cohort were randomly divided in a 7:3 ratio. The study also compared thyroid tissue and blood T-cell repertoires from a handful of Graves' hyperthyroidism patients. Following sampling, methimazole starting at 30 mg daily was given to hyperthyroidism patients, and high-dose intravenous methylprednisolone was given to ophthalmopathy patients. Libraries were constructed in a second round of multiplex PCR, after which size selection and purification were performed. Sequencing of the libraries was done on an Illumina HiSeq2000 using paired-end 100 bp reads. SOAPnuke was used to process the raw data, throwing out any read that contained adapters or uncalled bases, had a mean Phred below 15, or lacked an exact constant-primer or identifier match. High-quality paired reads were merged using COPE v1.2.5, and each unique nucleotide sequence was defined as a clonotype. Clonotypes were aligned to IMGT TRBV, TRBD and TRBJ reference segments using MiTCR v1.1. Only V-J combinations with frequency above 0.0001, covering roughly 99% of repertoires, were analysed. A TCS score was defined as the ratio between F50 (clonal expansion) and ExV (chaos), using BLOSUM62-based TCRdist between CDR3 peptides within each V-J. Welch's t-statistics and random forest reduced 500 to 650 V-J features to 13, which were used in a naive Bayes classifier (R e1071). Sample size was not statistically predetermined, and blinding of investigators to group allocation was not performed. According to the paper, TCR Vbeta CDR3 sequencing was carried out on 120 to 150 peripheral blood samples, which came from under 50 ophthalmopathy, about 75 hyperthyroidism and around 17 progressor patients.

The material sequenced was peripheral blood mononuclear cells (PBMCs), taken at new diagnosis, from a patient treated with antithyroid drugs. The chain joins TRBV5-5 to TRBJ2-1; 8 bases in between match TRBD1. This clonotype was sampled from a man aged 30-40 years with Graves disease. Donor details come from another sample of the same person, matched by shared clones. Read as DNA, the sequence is TGTGCCAGCAGCTTGGTTGCGAGACAGGGGTTCCATGAGCAGTTCTTC. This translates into CASSLVARQGFHEQFF.